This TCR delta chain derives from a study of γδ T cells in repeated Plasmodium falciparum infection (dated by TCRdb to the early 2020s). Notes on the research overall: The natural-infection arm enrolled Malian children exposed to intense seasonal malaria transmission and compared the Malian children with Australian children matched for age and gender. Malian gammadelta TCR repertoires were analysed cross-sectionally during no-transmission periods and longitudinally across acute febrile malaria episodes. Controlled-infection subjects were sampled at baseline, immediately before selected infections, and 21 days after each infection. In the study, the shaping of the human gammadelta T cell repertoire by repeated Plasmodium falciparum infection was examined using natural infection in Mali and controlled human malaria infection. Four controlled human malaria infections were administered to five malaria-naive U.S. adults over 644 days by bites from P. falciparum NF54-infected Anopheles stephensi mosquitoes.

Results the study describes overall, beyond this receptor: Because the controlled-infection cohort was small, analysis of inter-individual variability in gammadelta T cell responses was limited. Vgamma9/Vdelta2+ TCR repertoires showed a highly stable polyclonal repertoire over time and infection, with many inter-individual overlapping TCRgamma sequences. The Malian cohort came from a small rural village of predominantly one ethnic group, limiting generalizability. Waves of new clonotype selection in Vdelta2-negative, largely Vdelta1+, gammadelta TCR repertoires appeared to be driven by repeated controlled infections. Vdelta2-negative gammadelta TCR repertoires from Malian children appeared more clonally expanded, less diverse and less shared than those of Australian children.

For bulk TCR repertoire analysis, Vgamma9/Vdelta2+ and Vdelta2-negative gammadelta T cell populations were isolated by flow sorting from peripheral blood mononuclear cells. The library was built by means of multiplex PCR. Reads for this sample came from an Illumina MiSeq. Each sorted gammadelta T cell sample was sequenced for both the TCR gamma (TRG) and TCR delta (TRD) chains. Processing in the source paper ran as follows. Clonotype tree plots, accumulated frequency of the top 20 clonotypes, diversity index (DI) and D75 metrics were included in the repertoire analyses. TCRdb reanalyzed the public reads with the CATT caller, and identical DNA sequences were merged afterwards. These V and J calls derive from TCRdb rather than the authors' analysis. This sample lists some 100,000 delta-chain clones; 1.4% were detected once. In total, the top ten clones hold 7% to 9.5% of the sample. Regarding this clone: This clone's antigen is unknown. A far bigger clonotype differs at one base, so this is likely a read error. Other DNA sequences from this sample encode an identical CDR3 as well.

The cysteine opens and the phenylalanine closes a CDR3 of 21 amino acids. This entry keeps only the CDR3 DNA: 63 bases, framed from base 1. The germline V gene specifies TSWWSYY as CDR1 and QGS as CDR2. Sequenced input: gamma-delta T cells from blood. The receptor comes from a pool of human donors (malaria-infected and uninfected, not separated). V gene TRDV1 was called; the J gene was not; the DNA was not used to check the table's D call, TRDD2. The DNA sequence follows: TGTGCTCTTGGGGTCTCGCCTTCCTACGTAGTACTGGCCGAGTACACCGATAAACTCATTTTT. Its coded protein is CALGVSPSYVVLAEYTDKLIF.